Described below is a single T cell receptor beta chain sequence and its context. Antigen: not known. Patients were ruled out by autoimmune disease history or systemic immunosuppression. This sample was included in a study of OX40 agonist ivuxolimab in advanced cancers. Germline CDR1 SGHAT, CDR2 FQNNGV. V lost 5 bases to trimming and J lost 2 bases; unmatched junction nucleotides: 8. This CDR3 comprises 16 residues. TCRdb's table, derived via immunoSEQ multiplex PCR, lists solely in-frame clones and lacks some. Here the sample spans roughly 80,000 clones, 65% to 90% being singletons. Study results and caveats: On average, a greater number of expanded clones characterised CD8+ T cells relative to CD4+.

The chain recombines TRBV11-2 with TRBJ2-1, with 8 bases fitting TRBD2. The receptor was derived from an adult with an advanced solid tumor such as melanoma, head and neck, liver or kidney cancer. This specimen consisted of CD4+ or CD8+ T cells sorted from blood, obtained in a trial of the OX40 agonist ivuxolimab. The CDR3 coding sequence is TGTGCCAGCAGCCCATTAGCGGGGCGAGCCTACAATGAGCAGTTCTTC. Its translation is CASSPLAGRAYNEQFF.